This T cell receptor beta chain derives from a study of blood T cell repertoires in COVID-19. Across the whole study: Collection of acute and convalescent COVID-19 samples took place in the United States, Italy and Spain. From T cells, B-cell-depleted T cells, or PBMCs came the material, which was cDNA or gDNA.

TCRdb's table, derived via immunoSEQ multiplex PCR, lists solely in-frame clones and lacks some. The table shows 220,000 or so clones, with less than 90% occurring only once. This CDR3 has 15 amino acids. CDR1 and CDR2 from the germline V gene are GTSNPN and SVGIG (reference sequence). V was pared by 1 base and J by 4 bases, with 13 bases between. Recruitment covered about two dozen US areas and drew participants whose ages spanned roughly 18 to 90 years. This TCR derives from a woman aged 40 to 50 who had recovered from COVID-19. The chain carries TRBV30 and TRBJ2-2; a possible D gene is TRBD2 (5 bases). Sequences were obtained from PBMCs or T cells enriched from blood (not recorded which). The CDR3 reads CAWSGRAWGTGELFF. The CDR3 nucleotides are TGTGCCTGGAGTGGGCGGGCCTGGGGCACCGGGGAGCTGTTTTTT.